This T cell receptor beta chain was documented in a study of T cell responses to AZD1222 COVID-19 vaccine. In the study overall: Second-dose recipients at about 4 or about 12 weeks were treated as one pooled group. Broader study findings: Donors were chiefly white British, with a greater number of females, and clonal diversity was perhaps underestimated. None of the repertoires were sampled until the peak T cell response had passed. Nearly half of spike-specific TCRs reportedly target unmutated variant regions.

On this clone itself: Its antigen is undetermined. Its ends do not fully match the called genes, so a read error is possible.

TCRdb's table, derived via immunoSEQ multiplex PCR, lists solely in-frame clones and lacks some. The data show more than 100,000 clones, with over 75% seen just once and around 3.5% held by the top ten. Germline CDR1 and CDR2: SSHAT and FNYEAQ (reference sequence). CDR3 size: 17 residues. The chain employs TRBV7-7 and TRBJ1-1; 7 bases agree with TRBD1. The material sequenced was peripheral blood, taken on day 0 of AZD1222 vaccination. The origin of this receptor is an adult in good health. CDR3 protein: CASSLPGQAKTNTEAFF. The CDR3 nucleotides are TGTGCTAGCAGCTTACCCGGACAGGCGAAGACGAACACTGAAGCTTTCTTT. Based on the CDR3 plus reference TRBV7-7 and TRBJ1-1, the full variable domain is GAGVSQSPRYKVTKRGQDVTLRCDPISSHATLYWYQQALGQGPEFLTYFNYEAQPDKSGLPSDRFSAERPEGSISTLTIQRTEQRDSAMYRCASSLPGQAKTNTEAFFGQGTRLTVV.